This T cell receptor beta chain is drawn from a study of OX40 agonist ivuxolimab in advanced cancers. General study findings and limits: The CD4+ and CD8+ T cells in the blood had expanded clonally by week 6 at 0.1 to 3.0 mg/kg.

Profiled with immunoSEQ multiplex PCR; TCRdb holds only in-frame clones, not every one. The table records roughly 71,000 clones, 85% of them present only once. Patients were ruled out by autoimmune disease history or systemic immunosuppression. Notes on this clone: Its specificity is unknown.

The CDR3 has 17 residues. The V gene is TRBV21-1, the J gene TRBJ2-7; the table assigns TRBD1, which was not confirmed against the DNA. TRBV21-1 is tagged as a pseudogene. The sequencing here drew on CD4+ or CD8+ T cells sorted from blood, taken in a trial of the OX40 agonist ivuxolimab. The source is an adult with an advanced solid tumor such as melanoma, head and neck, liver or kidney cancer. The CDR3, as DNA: TGTGCCAGCAGCCCGATGGGACAGGGGGATCTACCTTACGAGCAGTACTTC. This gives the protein CASSPMGQGDLPYEQYF.